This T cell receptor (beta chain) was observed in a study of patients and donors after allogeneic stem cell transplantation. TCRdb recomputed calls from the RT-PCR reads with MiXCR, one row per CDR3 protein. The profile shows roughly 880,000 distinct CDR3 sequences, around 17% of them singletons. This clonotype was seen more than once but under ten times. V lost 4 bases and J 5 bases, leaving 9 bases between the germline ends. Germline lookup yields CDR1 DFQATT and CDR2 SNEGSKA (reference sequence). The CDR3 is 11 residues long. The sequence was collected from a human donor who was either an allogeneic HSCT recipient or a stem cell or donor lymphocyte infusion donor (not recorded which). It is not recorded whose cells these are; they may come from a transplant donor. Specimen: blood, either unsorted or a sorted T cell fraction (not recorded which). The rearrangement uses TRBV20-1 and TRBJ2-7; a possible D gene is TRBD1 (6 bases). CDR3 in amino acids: CSATTGNEQYF. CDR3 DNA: TGCAGTGCTACAACAGGGAACGAGCAGTACTTC.